One and the same sample provided the 14 T cell receptor beta chains below, sequenced in a study of a mutant IDH1 vaccine in newly diagnosed glioma. Time point reported: week 23, last vaccination. Topical imiquimod was applied with each vaccine dose, which held 300 ug of mutant IDH1 20-mer peptide. Their target antigens are unknown. Libraries were prepared by immunoSEQ multiplex PCR; TCRdb keeps only in-frame clonotypes and omits some of them. The data contain about 38,000 clones, 75% to 85% of them singletons. The sample was PBMCs, taken from a glioma patient whose treatment included an IDH1 peptide vaccine. The receptors stem from a man between 40 and 49 years old with glioma.

The chain uses TRBV5-6 and TRBJ2-7, with D possibly being TRBD1 (5 bases). The CDR3 totals 17 residues. Per germline, CDR1 SGHDT and CDR2 YYEEEE. Trimming cost V 5 bases and J 4 bases, with 25 bases left between them. The CDR3 sequence is CASRHGREVKVSYEQYF. The CDR3 DNA sequence: TGTGCCAGCAGACACGGCAGGGAAGTGAAAGTGTCTTACGAGCAGTACTTC.

The chain is built from TRBV5-4 and TRBJ2-5, with TRBD1 identical over 7 bases. The germline V gene has CDR1 SGHNT and CDR2 YYREEE (reference sequence). CDR3 length equals 14 residues. V gave up 0 bases and J gave up 4 bases; unmatched junction bases: 3. CDR3 nucleotides: TGTGCCAGCAGCTTGGGGGCAGGGGGAGAGACCCAGTACTTC. Translating gives CASSLGAGGETQYF.

This clone turned up a few times. The V and J genes are TRBV15 and TRBJ1-2; D is undetermined. The CDR3 covers 16 residues. Germline CDR1 LNHNV, CDR2 YYDKDF (reference sequence). Trimming cost V 0 bases and J 5 bases, with 16 bases left between them. The CDR3 DNA reads as TGTGCCACCAGCAGAGATGCAGAGCCTGGAGGGTATGGCTACACCTTC. It specifies CATSRDAEPGGYGYTF. Full variable domain (remainder filled in from reference TRBV15 and TRBJ1-2): DAMVIQNPRYQVTQFGKPVTLSCSQTLNHNVMYWYQQKSSQAPKLLFHYYDKDFNNEADTPDNFQSRRPNTSFCFLDIRSPGLGDTAMYLCATSRDAEPGGYGYTFGSGTRLTVV.

The chain combines TRBV27 with TRBJ2-7; D assignment may be TRBD1 or TRBD2 (5 bases each). This CDR3 is built from 12 residues. Germline lookup yields CDR1 MNHEY and CDR2 SMNVEV (reference sequence). The germline V and J ends were trimmed by 3 bases and 4 bases, with 7 bases remaining between them. Here the CDR3 DNA reads TGTGCCAGCAGTTTGAGGGGATACGAGCAGTACTTC. This encodes CASSLRGYEQYF.

This clone was picked up one time. The genes are TRBV19 and TRBJ1-2; 7 nucleotides align to TRBD1. The ends lost 7 bases at V and 6 bases at J; junction bases unmatched: 5. CDR1 LNHDA and CDR2 SQIVND come from the germline V gene (reference sequence). The CDR3 is made up of 12 amino acids. DNA of the CDR3: TGTGCCAGTAAAGAGGGGGCTAATGGCTACACCTTC. Its translation: CASKEGANGYTF.

V is TRBV6-4 and J is TRBJ1-3; TRBD1 is a possible D gene (5 bases). The V and J ends lost 3 bases and 0 bases respectively, with 12 bases between them. The length of the CDR3 is 16 residues. Germline CDR1 and CDR2: MRHNA and SNTAGT. The CDR3 loop reads CASSDGTSTSGNTIYF. The CDR3, as DNA: TGTGCCAGCAGTGATGGGACGTCGACCTCTGGAAACACCATATATTTT.

This sequence joins TRBV28 and TRBJ2-7; D may be TRBD2 (6 bases). Between the trimmed V and J ends, which lost 4 bases and 7 bases, there was a span of 11 bases. Germline-derived CDR1 and CDR2 are MDHEN and SYDVKM. This CDR3 contains 12 residues. CDR3 in DNA: TGTGCCAGCAGTTCCGGGACTCGGGAGCAGTACTTC. It encodes CASSSGTREQYF.

Remarks on this clone: This CDR3 is also generated by other DNA sequences in the sample. V and J are TRBV6-5 and TRBJ2-5; maybe TRBD1 (6 bases). Trimming took off 4 bases at V and 2 bases at J, with 14 bases between the two ends. The germline V gene encodes CDR1 MNHEY and CDR2 SVGAGI. The CDR3 length is 15 residues. The CDR3 sequence is CASSSTSGTQETQYF. The CDR3 DNA reads TGTGCCAGCAGTTCCACGTCGGGGACACAAGAGACCCAGTACTTC.

This clone was counted once. The chain couples TRBV7-8 to TRBJ2-3; no firm D call. The V end was cut by 3 bases, the J end by 2 bases, with 15 bases between. This CDR3 is built from 16 residues. Germline CDR1 SGHVS, CDR2 FQNEAQ. The CDR3 DNA follows: TGTGCCAGCAGCTTCGACGTTATGGGAAACACAGATACGCAGTATTTT. Translation: CASSFDVMGNTDTQYF.

This clone was counted only a few times. The chain carries TRBV25-1 and TRBJ1-1; D is perhaps TRBD1 (6 bases). V gave up 6 bases and J gave up 9 bases, with 20 bases separating them. Germline-derived CDR1 and CDR2 are MGHDK and SYGVNS. CDR3 length: 14 amino acids. CDR3 sequence (DNA): TGTGCCAGCAGAGTGGCAGGGGAAAGAACTAAAGCTTTCTTT. Amino acids: CASRVAGERTKAFF.

About this clone itself: Other nucleotide sequences from this sample produce the same CDR3. The V and J genes are TRBV2 and TRBJ1-5; D uncertain. The ends were cut back, 4 bases at V and 2 bases at J, with 9 bases in the middle. CDR3 length: 14 amino acids. Per the germline V gene, CDR1 is SNHLY and CDR2 is FYNNEI. CDR3 coding DNA: TGTGCCAGCAGTGGAGGCGGGGGCAATCAGCCCCAGCATTTT. Encoded protein: CASSGGGGNQPQHF.

Concerning this clone itself: One junction end disagrees with the germline gene, perhaps due to a read error. The V call is TRBV10-3, the J call TRBJ2-7; 10 nucleotides line up with TRBD2. The CDR3 is made up of 13 amino acids. Germline V gene data show CDR1 as ENHRY and CDR2 as SYGVKD. The CDR3: CASSGGSRYEQHF. CDR3 DNA sequence: TGTGCCAGTAGCGGGGGGTCCCGTTACGAGCAGCACTTC.

The gene calls are TRBV6-6 and TRBJ2-3; the match to TRBD2 covers 14 bases. V dropped 0 bases and J dropped 4; count of bases not matched to a gene: 0. The CDR3 sequence is 16 residues long. The germline V gene encodes CDR1 MNHNY and CDR2 SVGAGI (reference sequence). In DNA form, the CDR3 reads TGTGCCAGCAGTTACTCGACTAGCGGGGGGGCAGATACGCAGTATTTT. Its protein product is CASSYSTSGGADTQYF.

This clone was counted a single time. The V gene is TRBV5-4, the J gene TRBJ2-7; 9 bases fit TRBD1. The ends lost 4 bases at V and 3 bases at J; junction bases unmatched: 11. CDR1 and CDR2 (germline): SGHNT, YYREEE (reference sequence). The CDR3 consists of 16 residues. The CDR3 DNA is TGTGCCAGCAGCCCTTTCATGGACAGGGGAGGCTACGAGCAGTACTTC. Translated, it gives CASSPFMDRGGYEQYF.